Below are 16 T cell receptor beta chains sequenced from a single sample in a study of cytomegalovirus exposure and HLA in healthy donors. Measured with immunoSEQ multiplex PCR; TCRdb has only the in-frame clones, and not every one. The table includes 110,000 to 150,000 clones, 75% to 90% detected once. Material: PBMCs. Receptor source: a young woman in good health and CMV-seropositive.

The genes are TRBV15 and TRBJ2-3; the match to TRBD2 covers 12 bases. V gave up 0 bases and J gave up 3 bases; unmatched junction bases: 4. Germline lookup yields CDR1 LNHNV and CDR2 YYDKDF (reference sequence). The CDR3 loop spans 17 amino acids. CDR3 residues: CATSREQLAGGTDTQYF. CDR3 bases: TGTGCCACCAGCAGAGAACAACTAGCGGGGGGAACAGATACGCAGTATTTT.

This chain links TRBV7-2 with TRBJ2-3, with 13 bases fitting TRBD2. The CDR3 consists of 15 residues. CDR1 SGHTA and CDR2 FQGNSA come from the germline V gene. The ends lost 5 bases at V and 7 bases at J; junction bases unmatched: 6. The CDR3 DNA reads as TGTGCCAGCAGCCTACCGACTAGCGGGGGGCATACGCAGTATTTT. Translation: CASSLPTSGGHTQYF.

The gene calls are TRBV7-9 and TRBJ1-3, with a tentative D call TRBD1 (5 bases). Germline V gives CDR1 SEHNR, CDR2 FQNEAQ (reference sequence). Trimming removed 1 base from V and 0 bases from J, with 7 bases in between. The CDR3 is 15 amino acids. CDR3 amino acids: CASSLDRFSGNTIYF. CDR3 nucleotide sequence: TGTGCCAGCAGCTTAGACAGGTTCTCTGGAAACACCATATATTTT.

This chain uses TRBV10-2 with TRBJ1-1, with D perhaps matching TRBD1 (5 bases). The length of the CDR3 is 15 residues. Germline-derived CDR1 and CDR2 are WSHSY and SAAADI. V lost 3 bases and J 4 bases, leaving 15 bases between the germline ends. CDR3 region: CASSDPPRTSTEAFF. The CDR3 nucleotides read TGCGCCAGCAGTGATCCCCCCAGGACAAGCACTGAAGCTTTCTTT.

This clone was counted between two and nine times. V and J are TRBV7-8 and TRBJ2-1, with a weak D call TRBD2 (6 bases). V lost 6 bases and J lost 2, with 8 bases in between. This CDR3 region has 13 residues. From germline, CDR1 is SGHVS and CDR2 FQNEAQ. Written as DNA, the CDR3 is TGTGCCAGCAGTTCGGGAGCCTACAATGAGCAGTTCTTC. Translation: CASSSGAYNEQFF.

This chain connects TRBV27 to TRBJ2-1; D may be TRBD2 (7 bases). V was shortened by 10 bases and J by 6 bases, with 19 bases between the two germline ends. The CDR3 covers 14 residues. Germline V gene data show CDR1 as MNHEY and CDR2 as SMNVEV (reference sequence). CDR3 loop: CATSRGGAGNEQFF. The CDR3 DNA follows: TGTGCCACCTCGAGGGGGGGGGCCGGCAATGAGCAGTTCTTC.

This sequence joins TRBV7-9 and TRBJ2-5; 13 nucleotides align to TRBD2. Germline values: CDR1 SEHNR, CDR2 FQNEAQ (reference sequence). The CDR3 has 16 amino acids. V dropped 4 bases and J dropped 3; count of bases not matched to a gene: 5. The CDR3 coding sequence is TGTGCCAGCAGCTCACTAGCGGGGGGGCCTGAAGAGACCCAGTACTTC. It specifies CASSSLAGGPEETQYF.

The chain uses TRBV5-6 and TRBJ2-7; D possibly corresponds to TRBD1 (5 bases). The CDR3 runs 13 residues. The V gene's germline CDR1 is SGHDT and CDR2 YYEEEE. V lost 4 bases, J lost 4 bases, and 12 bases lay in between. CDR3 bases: TGTGCCAGCAGCGGGGCAGGGAATTACGAGCAGTACTTC. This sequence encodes CASSGAGNYEQYF.

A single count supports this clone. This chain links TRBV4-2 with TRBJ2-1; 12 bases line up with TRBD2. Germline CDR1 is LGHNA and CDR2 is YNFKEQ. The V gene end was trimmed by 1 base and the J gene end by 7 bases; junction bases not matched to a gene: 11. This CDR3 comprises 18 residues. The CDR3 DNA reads TGTGCCAGCAGCCAAGGACTAGCGGGGGCCACTTTAGGGAATGAGCAGTTCTTC. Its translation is CASSQGLAGATLGNEQFF.

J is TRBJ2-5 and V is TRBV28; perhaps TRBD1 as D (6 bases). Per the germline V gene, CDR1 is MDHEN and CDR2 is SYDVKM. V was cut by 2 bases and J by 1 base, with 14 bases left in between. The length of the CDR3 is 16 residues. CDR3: CASSLGRGAAQETQYF. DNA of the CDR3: TGTGCCAGCAGTTTAGGCAGGGGCGCGGCCCAAGAGACCCAGTACTTC. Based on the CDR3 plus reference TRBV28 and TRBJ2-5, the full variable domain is DVKVTQSSRYLVKRTGEKVFLECVQDMDHENMFWYRQDPGLGLRLIYFSYDVKMKEKGDIPEGYSVSREKKERFSLILESASTNQTSMYLCASSLGRGAAQETQYFGPGTRLLVL.

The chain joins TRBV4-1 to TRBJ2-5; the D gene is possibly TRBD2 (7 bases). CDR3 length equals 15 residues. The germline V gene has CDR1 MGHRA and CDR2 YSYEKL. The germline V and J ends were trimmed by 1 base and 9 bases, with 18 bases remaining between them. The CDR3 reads CASSQAAGASKAQYF. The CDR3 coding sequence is TGCGCCAGCAGCCAAGCGGCGGGGGCGTCGAAGGCCCAGTACTTC.

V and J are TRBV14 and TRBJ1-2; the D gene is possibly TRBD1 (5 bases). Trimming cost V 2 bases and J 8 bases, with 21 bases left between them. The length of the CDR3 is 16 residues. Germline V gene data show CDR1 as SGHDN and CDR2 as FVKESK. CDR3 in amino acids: CASSQQGMKGVWGYTF. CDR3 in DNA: TGTGCCAGCAGCCAACAGGGAATGAAGGGCGTTTGGGGCTACACCTTC.

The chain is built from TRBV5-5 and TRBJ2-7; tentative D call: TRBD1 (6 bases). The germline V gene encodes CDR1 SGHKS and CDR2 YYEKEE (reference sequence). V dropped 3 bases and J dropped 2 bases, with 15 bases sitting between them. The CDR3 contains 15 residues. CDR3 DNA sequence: TGTGCCAGCAGCTCAAACCAGGGGACCCCCTACGAGCAGTACTTC. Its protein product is CASSSNQGTPYEQYF.

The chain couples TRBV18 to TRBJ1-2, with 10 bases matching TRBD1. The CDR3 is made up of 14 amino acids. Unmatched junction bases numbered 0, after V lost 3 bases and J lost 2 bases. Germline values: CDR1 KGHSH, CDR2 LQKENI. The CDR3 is CASSPDRGNYGYTF. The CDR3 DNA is TGTGCCAGCTCACCGGACAGGGGGAACTATGGCTACACCTTC.

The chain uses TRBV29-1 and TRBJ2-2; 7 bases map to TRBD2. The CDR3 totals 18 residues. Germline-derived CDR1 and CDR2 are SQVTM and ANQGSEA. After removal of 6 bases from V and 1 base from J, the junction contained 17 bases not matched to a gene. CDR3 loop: CSVHDGPSSGRNTGELFF. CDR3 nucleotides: TGCAGCGTCCACGATGGCCCCTCTAGCGGAAGGAACACCGGGGAGCTGTTTTTT.

The CDR3 DNA reads as TGTGCCAGCTCACCATACAGGGAAGGGGATGGCTACACCTTC. Protein: CASSPYREGDGYTF. The gene calls are TRBV18 and TRBJ1-2, with a possible D match to TRBD1 (6 bases). The germline V gene has CDR1 KGHSH and CDR2 LQKENI. V gave up 2 bases and J gave up 6 bases, with 13 bases separating them. The CDR3 has 14 amino acids.